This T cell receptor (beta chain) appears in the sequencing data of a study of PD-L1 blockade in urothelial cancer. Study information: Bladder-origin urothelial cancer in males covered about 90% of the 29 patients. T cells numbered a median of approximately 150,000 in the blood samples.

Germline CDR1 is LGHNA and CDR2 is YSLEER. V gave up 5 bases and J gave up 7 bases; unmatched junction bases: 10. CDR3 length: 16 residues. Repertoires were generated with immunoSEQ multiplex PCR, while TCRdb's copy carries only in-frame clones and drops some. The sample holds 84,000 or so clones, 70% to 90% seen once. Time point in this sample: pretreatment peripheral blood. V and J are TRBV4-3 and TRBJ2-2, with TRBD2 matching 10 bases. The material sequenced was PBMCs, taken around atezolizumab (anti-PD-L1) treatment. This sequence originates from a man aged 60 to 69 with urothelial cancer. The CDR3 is CASSVRVAGGIGELFF. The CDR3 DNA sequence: TGCGCCAGCAGCGTCCGAGTAGCGGGAGGTATCGGGGAGCTGTTTTTT.